A single sample gave rise to the 10 T cell receptor beta chains below, sequenced in a study of regulatory T cells in long-lasting Graves disease. Construction of TCR beta libraries relied on iRepertoire HTBI primers and on Arm-PCR targeting CDR3 regions. TCRdb re-called the multiplex PCR reads through MiXCR, storing one row per CDR3 protein. The top ten hold over 15% of the sample, which has 350,000 to 550,000 distinct CDR3 sequences, 15% seen once. Sample time point: newly diagnosed GD, antithyroid drugs for less than 3 months. The authors made the TCR library using RNA they extracted from PBMCs. These same data were also listed under a study on T cells in Graves' hyperthyroidism and ophthalmopathy.

The input for sequencing was peripheral blood mononuclear cells (PBMCs), taken at new diagnosis, from a patient treated with antithyroid drugs. The receptors come from a woman aged 30 to 39 with Graves disease.

This clonotype was seen many times. The V gene is TRBV30, the J gene TRBJ2-1; TRBD2 matches at 9 bases. Per germline, CDR1 GTSNPN and CDR2 SVGIG (reference sequence). This CDR3 region has 13 residues. The junction had 6 bases not matched to a gene; V was cut back by 6 bases and J by 6 bases. The CDR3 DNA follows: TGTGCCTGCAGACTAGCGGAGAGCAATGAGCAGTTCTTC. Translation gives CACRLAESNEQFF.

The gene calls are TRBV20-1 and TRBJ1-3, with D unclear. From germline, CDR1 is DFQATT and CDR2 SNEGSKA (reference sequence). Trimming removed 1 base at V and 4 bases at J, with 8 bases between. The CDR3 length is 13 residues. Written as DNA, the CDR3 is TGCAGTGCTAGAGGGGAATGGGGAAACACCATATATTTT. Its protein product is CSARGEWGNTIYF.

This clonotype was seen at least ten times. The chain joins TRBV3-1 to TRBJ2-5, with TRBD2 as a possible D gene (6 bases). CDR3 length: 13 amino acids. V lost 6 bases to trimming and J lost 4 bases, with 12 bases between them. Germline V gives CDR1 LGHDT, CDR2 YNNKEL (reference sequence). This CDR3 is CASRNGGSETQYF. CDR3 in DNA: TGTGCCAGCAGGAATGGGGGGTCAGAGACCCAGTACTTC.

The chain employs TRBV19 and TRBJ1-1; D is undetermined. V was trimmed by 10 bases and J by 4 bases, leaving 10 bases between them. CDR1 LNHDA and CDR2 SQIVND come from the germline V gene (reference sequence). The CDR3 contains 11 residues. The DNA of the CDR3 is TGTGCCACCACGGGTAGCACTGAAGCTTTCTTT. This gives the protein CATTGSTEAFF.

V gene TRBV5-1 combines with J gene TRBJ2-3, with D hard to call. Trimming removed 4 bases at V and 1 base at J, with 25 bases between. The CDR3 is 19 residues long. Per germline, CDR1 SGHRS and CDR2 YFSETQ. This CDR3 reads CASSPRARVGSSGTDTQYF. The CDR3 DNA reads TGCGCCAGCAGCCCCAGAGCCCGGGTGGGGTCCTCTGGCACAGATACGCAGTATTTT.

This clonotype has more than one count but fewer than ten. V is TRBV7-2 and J is TRBJ2-1; 8 bases are shared with TRBD2. The CDR3 sequence is 15 residues long. The V gene end was trimmed by 5 bases and the J gene end by 7 bases; junction bases not matched to a gene: 10. CDR1 SGHTA and CDR2 FQGNSA come from the germline V gene. For the CDR3, the DNA is TGTGCCAGCAGCGCTCGCAGCGGGAGTTTTAATGAGCAGTTCTTC. It encodes CASSARSGSFNEQFF.

V gene TRBV20-1 combines with J gene TRBJ1-6; D is perhaps TRBD1 (5 bases). There are 16 residues in the CDR3. The germline V and J ends were trimmed by 6 bases and 0 bases, with 15 bases remaining between them. CDR1 DFQATT and CDR2 SNEGSKA come from the germline V gene (reference sequence). The CDR3: CSARGAWSSYNSPLHF. As DNA, the CDR3 is TGCAGTGCCCGCGGGGCCTGGAGCTCCTATAATTCACCCCTCCACTTT.

This clonotype showed up just a few times. The chain has TRBV5-1 and TRBJ2-2; TRBD2 agrees at 10 bases. With V trimmed by 2 bases and J by 4 bases, 11 bases remained unmatched. The CDR3 contains 18 residues. Germline assignment: CDR1 SGHRS and CDR2 YFSETQ. In nucleotides, the CDR3 is TGCGCCAGCAGCTTTTTGACCCGAGCGGGAGGGCCCACCGGGGAGCTGTTTTTT. Protein sequence: CASSFLTRAGGPTGELFF.

J is TRBJ2-1 and V is TRBV7-2; tentatively, D is TRBD2 (5 bases). Trimming left V 5 bases short and J 0 bases short, with 17 bases between. This CDR3 has 17 residues. CDR1 and CDR2 (germline): SGHTA, FQGNSA. The CDR3 loop is CASSPWGAHDSYNEQFF. CDR3 in DNA: TGTGCCAGCAGCCCCTGGGGAGCGCACGACTCCTACAATGAGCAGTTCTTC.

This clonotype occurred many times. The CDR3: CASSSSPGRPTYEQYF. The CDR3 region has the DNA TGTGCCAGCAGCTCCTCCCCAGGTCGCCCCACGTACGAGCAGTACTTC. This chain uses TRBV7-8 with TRBJ2-7; D is ambiguous. CDR1 and CDR2 from the germline V gene are SGHVS and FQNEAQ. The CDR3 extends over 16 amino acids. Trimming left V 4 bases short and J 4 bases short, with 20 bases between.